The next 4 T cell receptor beta chains were all read from a single sample in a study of cytomegalovirus exposure and HLA in healthy donors. Use of 60 Vbeta and 13 Jbeta primers characterized the PCR. Clones were read by immunoSEQ multiplex PCR, and TCRdb kept only the in-frame ones, dropping some. The sample holds 75,000 to 95,000 clones; roughly 70% are singletons and the top ten take 2.5% to 3%. Sequenced input: PBMCs. The receptors stem from a middle-aged man in good health and CMV-seronegative.

This clone occurred once. The rearrangement links TRBV7-9 to TRBJ2-3, with D possibly TRBD2 on 5 matching bases. This CDR3 contains 13 residues. Between the trimmed V and J ends, which lost 5 bases and 4 bases, there was a span of 10 bases. Germline CDR1 and CDR2: SEHNR and FQNEAQ (reference sequence). CDR3 amino acids: CASSPGIADTQYF. The CDR3 DNA sequence: TGTGCCAGCAGCCCGGGGATTGCAGATACGCAGTATTTT.

This clone was detected a few times. This chain links TRBV5-4 with TRBJ2-5; D is perhaps TRBD1 (6 bases). The germline V and J ends were trimmed by 7 bases and 5 bases, with 15 bases remaining between them. Germline V gene data show CDR1 as SGHNT and CDR2 as YYREEE (reference sequence). This CDR3 region has 13 residues. This CDR3 is CASAAGRGETQYF. In DNA form, the CDR3 reads TGTGCCAGCGCGGCAGGAAGGGGGGAGACCCAGTACTTC.

The chain recombines TRBV5-1 with TRBJ2-2, with D perhaps TRBD1 (5 bases). V was pared by 3 bases and J by 6 bases, with 18 bases between. Germline V CDR1 and CDR2: SGHRS, YFSETQ. The CDR3 length is 16 residues. The CDR3 DNA reads as TGCGCCAGCAGCTCACCGACAGCCTTAGTCGCCGGGGAGCTGTTTTTT. It yields the protein CASSSPTALVAGELFF.

The rearrangement joins TRBV7-2 to TRBJ1-5; 8 bases map to TRBD1. CDR1 and CDR2 (germline): SGHTA, FQGNSA. The J segment lost 9 bases and the V segment lost 5 bases, leaving 9 bases of the junction unmatched. CDR3 size: 14 residues. The CDR3 DNA sequence: TGTGCCAGCAGCCCCGGGACAGGTGAACGGCCCCAGCATTTT. This encodes CASSPGTGERPQHF.